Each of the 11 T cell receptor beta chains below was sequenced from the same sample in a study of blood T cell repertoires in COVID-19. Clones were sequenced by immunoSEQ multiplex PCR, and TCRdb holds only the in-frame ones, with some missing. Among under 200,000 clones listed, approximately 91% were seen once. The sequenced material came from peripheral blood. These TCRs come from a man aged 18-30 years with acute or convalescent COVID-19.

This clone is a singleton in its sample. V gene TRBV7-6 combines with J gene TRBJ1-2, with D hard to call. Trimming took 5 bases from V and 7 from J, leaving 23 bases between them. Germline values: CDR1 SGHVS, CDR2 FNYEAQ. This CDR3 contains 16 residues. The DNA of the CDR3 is TGTGCCAGCAGCGCAACCCTATCGGTGGAGGGTGGTGGCTACACCTTC. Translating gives CASSATLSVEGGGYTF.

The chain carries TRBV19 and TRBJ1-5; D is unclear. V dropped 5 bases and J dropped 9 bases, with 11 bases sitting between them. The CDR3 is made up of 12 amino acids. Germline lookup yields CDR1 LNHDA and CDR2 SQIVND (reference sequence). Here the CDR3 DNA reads TGTGCCAGTAGTCTACCATATGGGCCCCAGCATTTT. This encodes CASSLPYGPQHF.

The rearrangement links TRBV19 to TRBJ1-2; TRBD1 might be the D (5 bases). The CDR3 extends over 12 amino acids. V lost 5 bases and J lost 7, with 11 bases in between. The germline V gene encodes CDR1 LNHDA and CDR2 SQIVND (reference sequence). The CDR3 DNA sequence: TGTGCCAGTAGTCAGGGAACGGTTGGCTACACCTTC. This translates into CASSQGTVGYTF.

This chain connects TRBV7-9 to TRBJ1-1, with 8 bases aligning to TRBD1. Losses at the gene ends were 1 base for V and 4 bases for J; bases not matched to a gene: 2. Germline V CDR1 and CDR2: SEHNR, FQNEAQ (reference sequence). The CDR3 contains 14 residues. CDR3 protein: CASSLGTGRTEAFF. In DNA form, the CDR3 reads TGTGCCAGCAGCTTAGGGACAGGGCGCACTGAAGCTTTCTTT.

The CDR3 is CASSRGSGGIYNEQFF. CDR3 bases: TGTGCCAGCAGCCGGGGTAGCGGGGGGATTTACAATGAGCAGTTCTTC. The chain recombines TRBV16 with TRBJ2-1; TRBD2 matches at 10 bases. With 4 bases clipped from V and 4 bases from J, the junction kept 7 bases outside the gene matches. This CDR3 is built from 16 residues. Germline assignment: CDR1 KGHSY and CDR2 FQNENV. The whole variable domain, filled in from reference TRBV16 and TRBJ2-1, reads GEEVAQTPKHLVRGEGQKAKLYCAPIKGHSYVFWYQQVLKNEFKFLISFQNENVFDETGMPKERFSAKCLPNSPCSLEIQATKLEDSAVYFCASSRGSGGIYNEQFFGPGTRLTVL.

CDR3 region: CASSVTGTLNTEAFF. The CDR3 DNA reads as TGTGCCAGTAGTGTAACCGGGACACTGAACACTGAAGCTTTCTTT. The V and J genes are TRBV19 and TRBJ1-1, with a tentative D call TRBD1 (6 bases). The V end was cut by 5 bases, the J end by 0 bases, with 13 bases between. Germline V gene sequence: CDR1 LNHDA, CDR2 SQIVND (reference sequence). This CDR3 has 15 amino acids. The variable domain in full, completed from reference TRBV19 and TRBJ1-1, reads DGGITQSPKYLFRKEGQNVTLSCEQNLNHDAMYWYRQDPGQGLRLIYYSQIVNDFQKGDIAEGYSVSREKKESFPLTVTSAQKNPTAFYLCASSVTGTLNTEAFFGQGTRLTVV.

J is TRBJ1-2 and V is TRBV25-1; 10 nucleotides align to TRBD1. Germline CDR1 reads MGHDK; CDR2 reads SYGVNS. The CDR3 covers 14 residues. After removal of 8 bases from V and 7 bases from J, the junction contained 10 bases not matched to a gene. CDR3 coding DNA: TGTGCCAGCGATGCCCCCGGGACAGGGGTTGGCTACACCTTC. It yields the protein CASDAPGTGVGYTF.

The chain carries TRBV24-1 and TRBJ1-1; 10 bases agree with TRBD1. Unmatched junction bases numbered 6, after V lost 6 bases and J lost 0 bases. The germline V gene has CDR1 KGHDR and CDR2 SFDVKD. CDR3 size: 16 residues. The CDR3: CATSLGQGLMNTEAFF. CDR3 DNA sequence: TGTGCCACCAGTTTGGGACAGGGGCTCATGAACACTGAAGCTTTCTTT.

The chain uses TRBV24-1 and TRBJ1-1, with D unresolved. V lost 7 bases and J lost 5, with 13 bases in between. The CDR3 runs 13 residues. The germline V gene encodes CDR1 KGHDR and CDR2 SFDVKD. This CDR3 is CATRTGGMTEAFF. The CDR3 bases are TGTGCCACCAGGACTGGAGGGATGACTGAAGCTTTCTTT.

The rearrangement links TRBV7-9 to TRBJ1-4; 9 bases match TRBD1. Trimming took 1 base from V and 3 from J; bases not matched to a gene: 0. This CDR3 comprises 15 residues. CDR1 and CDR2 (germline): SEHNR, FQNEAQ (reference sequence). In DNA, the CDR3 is TGTGCCAGCAGCTTAGGGGACAGGGCTAATGAAAAACTGTTTTTT. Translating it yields CASSLGDRANEKLFF.

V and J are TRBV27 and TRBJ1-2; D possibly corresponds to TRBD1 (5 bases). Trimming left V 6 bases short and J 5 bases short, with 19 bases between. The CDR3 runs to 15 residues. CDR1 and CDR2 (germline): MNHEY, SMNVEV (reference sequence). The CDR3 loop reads CASSLPGVSPYGYTF. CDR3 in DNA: TGTGCCAGCAGCCTCCCGGGGGTTTCCCCTTATGGCTACACCTTC.